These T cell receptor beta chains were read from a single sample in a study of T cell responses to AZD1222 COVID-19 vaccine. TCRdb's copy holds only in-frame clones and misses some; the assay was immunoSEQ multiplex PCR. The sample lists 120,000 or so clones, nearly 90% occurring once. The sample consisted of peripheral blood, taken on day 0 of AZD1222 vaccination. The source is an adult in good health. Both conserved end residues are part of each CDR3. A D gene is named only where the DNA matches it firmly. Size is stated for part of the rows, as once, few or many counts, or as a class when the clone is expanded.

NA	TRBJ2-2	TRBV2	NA	CASGRSDQSRELFF	TGTGCCAGCGGACGGAGTGACCAATCCCGGGAGCTGTTTTTT
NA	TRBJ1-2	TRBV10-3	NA	CAISESEAAFNGYTF	TGTGCCATCAGTGAGTCGGAGGCGGCTTTCAATGGCTACACCTTC
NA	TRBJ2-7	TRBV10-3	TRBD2	CAISYGTSGSYEQYF	TGTGCCATCAGCTACGGGACTAGCGGTTCCTACGAGCAGTACTTC
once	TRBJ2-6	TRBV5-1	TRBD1	CASTELPGQGGQGLSGANVLTF	TGCGCCAGCACTGAACTCCCCGGGCAGGGGGGACAGGGGCTATCTGGGGCCAACGTCCTGACTTTC
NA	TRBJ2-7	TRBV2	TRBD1	CASSSGQVGYEQYF	TGTGCCAGCAGCTCTGGACAGGTTGGGTACGAGCAGTACTTC
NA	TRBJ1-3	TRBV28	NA	CASSLAGQRNTIYF	TGTGCCAGCAGTTTAGCTGGACAGAGAAACACCATATATTTT
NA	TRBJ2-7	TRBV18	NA	CASSPPAGSYEQYF	TGTGCCAGCTCACCACCCGCAGGATCCTACGAGCAGTACTTC
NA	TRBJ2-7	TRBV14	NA	CASSQEGLSRYF	TGTGCCAGCAGCCAGGAGGGTCTTTCCCGGTACTTC
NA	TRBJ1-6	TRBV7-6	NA	CASSLSGIPYNSPLHF	TGTGCCAGCAGCTTATCAGGGATCCCCTATAATTCACCCCTCCACTTT
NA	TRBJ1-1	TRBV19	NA	CASGKDRNTEAFF	TGTGCCAGTGGGAAAGACAGGAACACTGAAGCTTTCTTT
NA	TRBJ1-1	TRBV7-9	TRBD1	CASSGDREAFF	TGTGCCAGCAGCGGGGACAGGGAAGCTTTCTTT
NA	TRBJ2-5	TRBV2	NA	CASSVTVETQYF	TGTGCCAGCAGTGTTACTGTAGAGACCCAGTACTTC
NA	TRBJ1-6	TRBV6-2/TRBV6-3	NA	CASSDGFPNSPLHF	TGTGCCAGCAGTGACGGTTTCCCTAATTCACCCCTCCACTTT
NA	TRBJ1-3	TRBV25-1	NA	CASSEWEETSGNTIYF	TGTGCCAGCAGTGAATGGGAAGAAACCTCTGGAAACACCATATATTTT
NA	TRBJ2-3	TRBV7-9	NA	CASSLPVGDTQYF	TGTGCCAGCAGCTTACCAGTCGGGGATACGCAGTATTTT
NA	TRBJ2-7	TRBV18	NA	CASSPTGHRGLYEQYF	TGTGCCAGCTCACCAACCGGTCACAGGGGACTCTACGAGCAGTACTTC
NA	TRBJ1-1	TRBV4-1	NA	CASRDPGRGYTEAFF	TGCGCCAGCAGGGACCCCGGTCGGGGATACACTGAAGCTTTCTTT
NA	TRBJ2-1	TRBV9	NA	CASSVVSSYNEQFF	TGTGCCAGCAGCGTAGTGAGCTCCTACAATGAGCAGTTCTTC
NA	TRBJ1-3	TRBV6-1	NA	CASSEMVGGVNTIYF	TGTGCCAGCAGTGAAATGGTGGGAGGGGTAAACACCATATATTTT
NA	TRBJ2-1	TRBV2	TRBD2	CASSLSSGHNEQFF	TGTGCCAGCAGTCTTTCTAGCGGGCACAATGAGCAGTTCTTC
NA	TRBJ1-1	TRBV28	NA	CASSSLALAAFF	TGTGCCAGCAGTTCCCTTGCACTGGCCGCTTTCTTT
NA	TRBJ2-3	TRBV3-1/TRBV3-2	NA	CASSQGGSATSRGSDTQYF	TGTGCCAGCAGCCAAGGTGGTAGCGCAACCTCTAGGGGGTCAGATACGCAGTATTTT
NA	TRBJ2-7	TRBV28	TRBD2	CASSLRMGLAAYEQYF	TGTGCCAGCAGTTTACGAATGGGACTAGCGGCCTACGAGCAGTACTTC
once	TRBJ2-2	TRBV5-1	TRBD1	CASSLRGQGAAGELFF	TGCGCCAGCAGCTTGCGGGGACAGGGGGCTGCCGGGGAGCTGTTTTTT
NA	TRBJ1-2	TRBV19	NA	CASSREQGNYGYTF	TGTGCCAGTAGTAGGGAACAGGGTAACTATGGCTACACCTTC
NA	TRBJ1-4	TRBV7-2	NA	CASSFWGRVSEKLFF	TGTGCCAGCAGCTTTTGGGGCAGGGTTAGTGAAAAACTGTTTTTT
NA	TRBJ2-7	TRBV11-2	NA	CASSLDQYSYEQYF	TGTGCCAGCAGCTTAGATCAGTACTCCTACGAGCAGTACTTC
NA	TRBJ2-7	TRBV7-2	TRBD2	CASSLGLVPEQYF	TGTGCCAGCAGCTTGGGACTAGTCCCCGAGCAGTACTTC
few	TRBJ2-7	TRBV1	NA	CTSTHPGGSRLPSF	TGCACCAGCACACACCCAGGCGGGTCCCGTCTGCCCTCCTTC
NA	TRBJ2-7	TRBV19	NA	CASSTQGGSSYEQYF	TGTGCCAGTAGTACACAAGGAGGGAGCTCCTACGAGCAGTACTTC
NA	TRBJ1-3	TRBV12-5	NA	CASGLDGDLFGNTIYF	TGTGCTAGTGGTTTGGATGGAGATCTCTTCGGAAACACCATATATTTT
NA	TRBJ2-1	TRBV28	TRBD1	CASSPPGQGYNEQFF	TGTGCCAGCAGTCCCCCGGGACAGGGCTACAATGAGCAGTTCTTC
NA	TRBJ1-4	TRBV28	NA	CASSYGPLSGGRGEKLFF	TGTGCCAGCAGTTACGGGCCCCTATCGGGGGGCCGGGGTGAAAAACTGTTTTTT
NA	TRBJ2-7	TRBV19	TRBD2	CASRLSGSSAYEQYF	TGTGCCAGTAGGCTTAGCGGGAGTTCCGCCTACGAGCAGTACTTC
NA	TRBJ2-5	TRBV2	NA	CASSVMGARGETQYF	TGTGCCAGCAGTGTAATGGGGGCCCGGGGAGAGACCCAGTACTTC
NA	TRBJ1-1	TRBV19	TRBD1	CASSILGTGSSEAFF	TGTGCCAGTAGTATTCTTGGGACAGGGTCCTCTGAAGCTTTCTTT
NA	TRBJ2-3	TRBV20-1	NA	CSASEVNTQYF	TGCAGTGCTAGTGAAGTGAATACGCAGTATTTT
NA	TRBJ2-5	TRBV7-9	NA	CASSLVGGQGVLGETQYF	TGTGCCAGCAGCTTAGTAGGTGGGCAGGGCGTCCTCGGAGAGACCCAGTACTTC
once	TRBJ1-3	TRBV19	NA	CASTPAGSGNTIYF	TGTGCCAGTACCCCAGCAGGGTCTGGAAACACCATATATTTT
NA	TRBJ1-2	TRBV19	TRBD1	CASTYPNRGFNYGYTF	TGTGCCAGTACCTACCCGAACAGGGGATTTAACTATGGCTACACCTTC
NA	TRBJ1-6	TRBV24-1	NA	CATRERINSPLHF	TGTGCCACCCGGGAGAGGATAAATTCACCCCTCCACTTT
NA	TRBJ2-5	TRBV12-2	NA	CASRLVVLQETQYF	TGTGCAAGTCGCTTAGTCGTGCTACAAGAGACCCAGTACTTC
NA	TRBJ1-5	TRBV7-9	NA	CASSSGLTPQHF	TGTGCCAGCAGCTCCGGACTTACCCCCCAGCATTTT
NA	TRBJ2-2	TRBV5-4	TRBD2	CASSWGGRNTGELFF	TGTGCCAGCAGCTGGGGGGGTAGGAACACCGGGGAGCTGTTTTTT
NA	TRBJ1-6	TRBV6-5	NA	CASNRVWNSPLHF	TGTGCCAGCAACCGGGTTTGGAATTCACCCCTCCACTTT
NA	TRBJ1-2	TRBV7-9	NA	CASSTQGPSLIYGYTF	TGTGCCAGCAGCACCCAGGGACCTAGCCTAATCTATGGCTACACCTTC
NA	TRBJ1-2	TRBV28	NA	CASRKMRGRVGQQVEGYTF	TGTGCCAGCAGAAAAATGCGGGGACGGGTGGGGCAGCAGGTAGAAGGCTACACCTTC
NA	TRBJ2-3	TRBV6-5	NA	CASKTGFGGDTQYF	TGTGCCAGCAAAACGGGTTTCGGGGGAGATACGCAGTATTTT
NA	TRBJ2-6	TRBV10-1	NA	CASSGANPSGANVLTF	TGCGCCAGCAGTGGGGCGAACCCCTCTGGGGCCAACGTCCTGACTTTC